This TCR beta chain was profiled in a study of OX40 agonist ivuxolimab in advanced cancers. Study summary: Antecedent anti-PD-1, anti-PD-L1 or anti-CTLA-4 therapy was permissible, with 30% to 50% having received some.

Data came from immunoSEQ multiplex PCR; TCRdb stores just in-frame clones and leaves some out. This repertoire shows 20,000 to 25,000 clones, 70% to 90% found once; its top ten account for under 25%. Overall study results and limits: CD8+ T cells (on average) carried more expanded clones than CD4+ T cells.

Samples of blood were obtained at baseline, on cycle 4 day 1, and on cycle 7 day 1. About this clone itself: Its antigen is unknown. This specimen includes other DNA sequences encoding the same CDR3.

Sequences were derived from CD4+ or CD8+ T cells sorted from blood, sampled in a trial of the OX40 agonist ivuxolimab. This clonotype was obtained from an adult with an advanced solid tumor such as melanoma, head and neck, liver or kidney cancer.

The CDR3 region has the DNA TGCGCCAGCAGCTTGGAGCCAGGCTACGAGCAGTACTTC. Translating gives CASSLEPGYEQYF. This rearrangement joins TRBV5-1 to TRBJ2-7; no definite D call. The germline V gene encodes CDR1 SGHRS and CDR2 YFSETQ. This CDR3 contains 13 residues. Trimming took 0 bases from V and 3 from J, leaving 7 bases between them. The variable domain in full, completed from reference TRBV5-1 and TRBJ2-7, reads KAGVTQTPRYLIKTRGQQVTLSCSPISGHRSVSWYQQTPGQGLQFLFEYFSETQRNKGNFPGRFSGRQFSNSRSEMNVSTLELGDSALYLCASSLEPGYEQYFGPGTRLTVT.